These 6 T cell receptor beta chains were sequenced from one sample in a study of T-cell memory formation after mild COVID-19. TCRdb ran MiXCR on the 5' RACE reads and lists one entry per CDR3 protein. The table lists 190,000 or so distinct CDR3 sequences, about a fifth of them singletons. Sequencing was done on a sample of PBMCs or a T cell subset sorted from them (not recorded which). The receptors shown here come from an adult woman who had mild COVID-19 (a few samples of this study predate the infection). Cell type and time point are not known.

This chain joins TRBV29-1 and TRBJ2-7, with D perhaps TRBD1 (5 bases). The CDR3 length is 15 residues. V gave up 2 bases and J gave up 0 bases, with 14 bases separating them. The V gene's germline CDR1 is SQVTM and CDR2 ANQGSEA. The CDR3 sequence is CSVEREGESSYEQYF. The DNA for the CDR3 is TGCAGCGTTGAAAGGGAAGGGGAAAGCTCCTACGAGCAGTACTTC.

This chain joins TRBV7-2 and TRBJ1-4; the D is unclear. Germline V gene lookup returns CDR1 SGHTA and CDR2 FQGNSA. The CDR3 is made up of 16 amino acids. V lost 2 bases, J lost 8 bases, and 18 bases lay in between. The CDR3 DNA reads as TGTGCCAGCAGCTTACCCCCGGGAACCGTTGGGGAAAAACTGTTTTTT. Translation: CASSLPPGTVGEKLFF. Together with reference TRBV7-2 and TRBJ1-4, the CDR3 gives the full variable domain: GAGVSQSPSNKVTEKGKDVELRCDPISGHTALYWYRQSLGQGLEFLIYFQGNSAPDKSGLPSDRFSAERTGGSVSTLTIQRTQQEDSAVYLCASSLPPGTVGEKLFFGSGTQLSVL.

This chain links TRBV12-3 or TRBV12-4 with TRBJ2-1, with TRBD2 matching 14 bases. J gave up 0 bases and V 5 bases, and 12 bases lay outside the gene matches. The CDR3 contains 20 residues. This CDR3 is CASSTPRGTSGSSSYNEQFF. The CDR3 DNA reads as TGTGCCAGCAGTACACCCAGGGGGACTAGCGGGAGCAGCTCCTACAATGAGCAGTTCTTC.

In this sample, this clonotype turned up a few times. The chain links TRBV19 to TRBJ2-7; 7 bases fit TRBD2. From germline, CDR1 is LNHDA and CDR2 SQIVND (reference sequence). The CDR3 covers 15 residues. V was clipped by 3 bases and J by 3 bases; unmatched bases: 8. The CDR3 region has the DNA TGTGCCAGTAGTATTGTCGGAGCGGGAAGCTACGAGCAGTACTTC. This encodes CASSIVGAGSYEQYF.

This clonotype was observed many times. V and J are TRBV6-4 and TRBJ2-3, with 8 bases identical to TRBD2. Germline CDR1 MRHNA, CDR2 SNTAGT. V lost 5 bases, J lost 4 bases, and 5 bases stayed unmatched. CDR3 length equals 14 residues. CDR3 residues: CASSREGGADTQYF. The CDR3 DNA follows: TGTGCCAGCAGTCGGGAGGGCGGCGCAGATACGCAGTATTTT.

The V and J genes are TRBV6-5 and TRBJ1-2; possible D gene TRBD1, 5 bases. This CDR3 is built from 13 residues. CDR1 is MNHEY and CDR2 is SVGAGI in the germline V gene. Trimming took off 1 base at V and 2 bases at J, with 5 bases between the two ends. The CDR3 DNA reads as TGTGCCAGCAGTTACTACAGGAACTATGGCTACACCTTC. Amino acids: CASSYYRNYGYTF.